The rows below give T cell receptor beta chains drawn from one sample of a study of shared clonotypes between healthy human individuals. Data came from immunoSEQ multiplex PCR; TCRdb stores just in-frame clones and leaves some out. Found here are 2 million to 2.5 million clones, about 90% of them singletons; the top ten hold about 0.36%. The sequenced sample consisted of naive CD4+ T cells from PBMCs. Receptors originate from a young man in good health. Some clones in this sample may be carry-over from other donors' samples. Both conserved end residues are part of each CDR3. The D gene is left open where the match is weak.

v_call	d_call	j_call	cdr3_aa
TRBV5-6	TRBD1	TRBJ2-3	CASSPNPGQGARRTDTQYF
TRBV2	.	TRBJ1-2	CASSEGAGIHGYTF
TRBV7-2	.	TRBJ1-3	CASSLMAADLSGNTIYF
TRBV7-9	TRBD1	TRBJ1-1	CASSRDSSMNTEAFF
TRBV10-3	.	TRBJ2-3	CAISVGGVGDTQYF
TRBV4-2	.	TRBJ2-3	CASSQEITGSTDTQYF
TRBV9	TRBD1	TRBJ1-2	CASSPGTGSLGYTF
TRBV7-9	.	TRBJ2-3	CASSLGPGFPGDPDTQYF
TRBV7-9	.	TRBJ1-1	CASSLGGWTEAFF
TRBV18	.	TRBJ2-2	CASSPYRSGNTGELFF
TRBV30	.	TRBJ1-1	CAQYRANTEAFF
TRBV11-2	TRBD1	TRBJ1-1	CASSSPDRGNTEAFF
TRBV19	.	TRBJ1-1	CASSTPTRSRNTEAFF
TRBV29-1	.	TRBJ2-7	CSVTLGRGEQYF
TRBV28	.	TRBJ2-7	CASSLVYRLADSYEQYF
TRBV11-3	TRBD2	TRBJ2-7	CASSPTAASGDYEQYF
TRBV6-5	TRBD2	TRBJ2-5	CASSYSRGREGTQYF
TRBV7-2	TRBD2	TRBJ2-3	CASSWRTSGATDTQYF
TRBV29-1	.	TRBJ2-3	CSLRGGGTVGSDTQYF
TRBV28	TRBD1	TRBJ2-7	CASSLITGGVGYEQYF
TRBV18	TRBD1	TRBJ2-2	CASSPTGQGTGELFF
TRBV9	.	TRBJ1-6	CASSAQQSSYNSPLHF
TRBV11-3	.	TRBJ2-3	CASSLRASTDTQYF
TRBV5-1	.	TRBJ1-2	CASRISNYGYTF
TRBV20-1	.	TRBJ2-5	CSASLVETQYF
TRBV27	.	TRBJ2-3	CASSLSGRVDTDTQYF
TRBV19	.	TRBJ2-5	CASSKTGSETQYF
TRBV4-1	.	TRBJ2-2	CASSQLRTNTGELFF
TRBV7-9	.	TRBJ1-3	CASSLIGVSGNTIYF
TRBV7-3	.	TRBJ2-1	CASSLNGARAEQFF